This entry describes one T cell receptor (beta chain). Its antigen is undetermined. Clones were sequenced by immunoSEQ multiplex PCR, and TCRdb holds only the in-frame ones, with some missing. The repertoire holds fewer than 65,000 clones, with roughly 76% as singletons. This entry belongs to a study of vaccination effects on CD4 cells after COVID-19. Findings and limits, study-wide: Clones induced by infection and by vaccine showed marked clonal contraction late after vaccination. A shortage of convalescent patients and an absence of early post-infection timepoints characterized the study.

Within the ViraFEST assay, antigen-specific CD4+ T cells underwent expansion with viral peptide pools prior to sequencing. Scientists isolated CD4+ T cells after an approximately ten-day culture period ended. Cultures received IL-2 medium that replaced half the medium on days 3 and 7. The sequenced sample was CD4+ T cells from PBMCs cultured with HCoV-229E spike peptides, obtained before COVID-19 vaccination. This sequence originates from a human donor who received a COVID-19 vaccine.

The CDR3 sequence: CAWNFWEVHEQFF. As DNA, the CDR3 is TGTGCCTGGAATTTTTGGGAAGTGCATGAGCAGTTCTTC. V and J are TRBV30 and TRBJ2-1, with D uncertain. Trimming removed 4 bases from V and 8 bases from J, with 15 bases in between. The CDR3 spans 13 residues. Germline values: CDR1 GTSNPN, CDR2 SVGIG (reference sequence).